The clone carrying this T cell receptor (beta chain) was found a few times. Each CDR3 protein is one row after TCRdb ran MiXCR on the 5' RACE reads. In the table there are about 550,000 distinct CDR3 sequences, about a fifth of which are singletons. This entry comes from a study of identical twins. Germline-derived CDR1 and CDR2 are LGHDT and YNNKEL (reference sequence). The V and J ends lost 4 bases and 2 bases, in that order; junction bases with no gene match: 8. The CDR3 is 16 residues long. The same specimen was also included in a second study, on yellow fever vaccine responses in identical twins.

This receptor was identified in a woman under 30 in good health. This chain joins TRBV3-1 and TRBJ2-3; 8 nucleotides agree with TRBD1. The sample comprised CD4+ T cells sorted from blood. This CDR3 reads CASSPLQGGPTDTQYF. The DNA of the CDR3 is TGTGCCAGCAGCCCCCTACAGGGGGGACCCACAGATACGCAGTATTTT.